Listed here is a single T cell receptor beta chain. The V gene's germline CDR1 is SGHTA and CDR2 FQGNSA. The length of the CDR3 is 16 residues. J gave up 8 bases and V 4 bases, and 14 bases lay outside the gene matches. Corrective cardiac operations yielded the resected thymus tissue. This record comes from a study of human thymus T cells. Repertoires were generated with immunoSEQ multiplex PCR, while TCRdb's copy carries only in-frame clones and drops some. The table includes more than 70,000 clones, around 96% detected once. The specimen was thymus tissue. The sequence derives from a boy under three years old with a congenital heart defect but otherwise immunologically healthy. The gene calls are TRBV7-2 and TRBJ1-2; 9 nucleotides match TRBD1. CDR3 residues: CASSWGNRGRLKGYTF. The DNA for the CDR3 is TGTGCCAGCAGCTGGGGGAACAGGGGGCGCCTAAAGGGCTACACCTTC. The full variable domain, rest sourced from reference TRBV7-2 and TRBJ1-2, is GAGVSQSPSNKVTEKGKDVELRCDPISGHTALYWYRQSLGQGLEFLIYFQGNSAPDKSGLPSDRFSAERTGGSVSTLTIQRTQQEDSAVYLCASSWGNRGRLKGYTFGSGTRLTVV.